Listed here are 4 T cell receptor beta chains from one sample, sequenced in a study of OX40 agonist ivuxolimab in advanced cancers. The protocol was immunoSEQ multiplex PCR, while the TCRdb copy is restricted to in-frame clones and leaves out a portion. The table shows about 94,000 clones, with around 91% occurring only once. This specimen consisted of CD4+ or CD8+ T cells sorted from blood, obtained in a trial of the OX40 agonist ivuxolimab. The receptors stem from an adult with an advanced solid tumor such as melanoma, head and neck, liver or kidney cancer.

This chain joins TRBV7-2 and TRBJ2-1; 8 nucleotides line up with TRBD2. Per the germline V gene, CDR1 is SGHTA and CDR2 is FQGNSA. V was pared by 5 bases and J by 8 bases, with 8 bases of the junction left unmatched. The CDR3 is 14 amino acids. The DNA of the CDR3 is TGTGCCAGCAGCCGGGGGGGACCTAACTATGAGCAGTTCTTC. Its protein product is CASSRGGPNYEQFF.

This clone was observed a handful of times. The chain combines TRBV6-6 with TRBJ1-5, with D possibly matching TRBD1 (6 bases). Between the trimmed V and J ends, which lost 9 bases and 2 bases, there was a span of 11 bases. Germline-derived CDR1 and CDR2 are MNHNY and SVGAGI (reference sequence). This CDR3 region has 13 residues. The CDR3 coding sequence is TGTGCCAGTAGACAGGACGGCAATCAGCCCCAGCATTTT. Protein: CASRQDGNQPQHF.

The J gene is TRBJ2-3, the V gene TRBV14, with 10 bases that match TRBD1. Germline CDR1 and CDR2: SGHDN and FVKESK. The V and J ends lost 3 bases and 3 bases, in that order; junction bases with no gene match: 6. There are 16 residues in the CDR3. The CDR3 DNA reads as TGTGCCAGCAGCCATGCCGGGACAGGGGTGACAGATACGCAGTATTTT. It specifies CASSHAGTGVTDTQYF.

This clone appeared a single time. CDR3 residues: CASSFQGGNTEAFF. CDR3 sequence (DNA): TGTGCCAGCAGCTTTCAGGGTGGGAACACTGAAGCTTTCTTT. This rearrangement joins TRBV7-9 to TRBJ1-1, with D possibly matching TRBD1 (5 bases). V was pared by 3 bases and J by 1 base, with 9 bases between. The V gene's germline CDR1 is SEHNR and CDR2 FQNEAQ (reference sequence). The CDR3 has 14 amino acids.